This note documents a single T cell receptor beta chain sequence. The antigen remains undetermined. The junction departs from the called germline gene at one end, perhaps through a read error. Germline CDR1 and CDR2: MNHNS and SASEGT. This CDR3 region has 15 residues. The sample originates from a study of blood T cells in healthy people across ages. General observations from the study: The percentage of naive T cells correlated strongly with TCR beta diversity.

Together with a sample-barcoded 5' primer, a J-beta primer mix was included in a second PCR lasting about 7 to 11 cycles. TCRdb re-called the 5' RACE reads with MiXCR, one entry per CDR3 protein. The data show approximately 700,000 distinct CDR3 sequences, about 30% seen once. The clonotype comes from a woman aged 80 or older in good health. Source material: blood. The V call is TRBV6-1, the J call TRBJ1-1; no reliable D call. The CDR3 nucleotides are TGTACCAGCAGTGAATCTGACGGCATGAACACTGAAGCTTTCTTT. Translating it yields CTSSESDGMNTEAFF.